This is a list of T cell receptor beta chains from one sample in a study of spatial heterogeneity in lung cancer. Each CDR3 protein is one row after TCRdb ran MiXCR on the 5' RACE reads. The sample includes 43,000 or so distinct CDR3 sequences, approximately 6.9% of them seen just once. The input for sequencing was PBMCs, taken at surgery. Source of these receptors: a female donor with early-stage non-small cell lung cancer. Both conserved end residues are part of each CDR3. The D gene is left open where the match is weak. Size values are once, few and many counts, or a class for expanded clones, and some rows have none.

j_call v_call d_call clone_size cdr3_aa cdr3_nt
TRBJ1-2 TRBV4-1 . many CASSQAGTTNYGYTF TGCGCCAGCAGCCAAGCAGGGACAACGAACTATGGCTACACCTTC
TRBJ2-1 TRBV11-2 . many CASTRVLSYNEQFF TGTGCCAGCACCCGGGTGCTCTCCTACAATGAGCAGTTCTTC
TRBJ2-7 TRBV19 . many CASSSYPTGVDEQYF TGTGCCAGTAGTTCCTACCCCACGGGAGTGGACGAGCAGTACTTC
TRBJ1-2 TRBV5-1 TRBD1 . CASSLVVTGKSGYTF TGCGCCAGCAGCTTGGTGGTGACAGGGAAATCTGGCTACACCTTC
TRBJ2-2 TRBV29-1 . few CSVEDEGAELFF TGCAGCGTTGAAGATGAAGGTGCGGAGCTGTTTTTT
TRBJ2-7 TRBV29-1 TRBD1 . CSVEDQHRGSYEQYF TGCAGCGTTGAAGACCAACACAGGGGGTCCTACGAGCAGTACTTC
TRBJ1-5 TRBV30 TRBD1 . CAWSRQGRQPQHF TGTGCCTGGAGTAGACAGGGCCGGCAGCCCCAGCATTTT
TRBJ2-1 TRBV4-1 . few CASSQGLAGAREQFF TGCGCCAGCAGCCAAGGGCTTGCGGGGGCTCGGGAGCAGTTCTTC
TRBJ1-5 TRBV6-5 . . CASSYSTRTGNQPQHF TGTGCCAGCAGTTACTCGACCAGGACAGGCAATCAGCCCCAGCATTTT
TRBJ1-2 TRBV14 . few CASRGTNYGYTF TGTGCCAGCAGAGGGACGAACTATGGCTACACCTTC
TRBJ2-1 TRBV10-3 TRBD1 few CAISERDSYNEQFF TGTGCCATCAGTGAAAGGGACAGTTACAATGAGCAGTTCTTC
TRBJ2-1 TRBV6-2/TRBV6-3 . many CASLTQPQGKQFF TGTGCCAGCCTTACCCAACCCCAGGGAAAGCAGTTCTTC
TRBJ2-5 TRBV27 . few CASSSLGGGEETQYF TGTGCCAGCAGCTCCCTCGGAGGGGGCGAAGAGACCCAGTACTTC
TRBJ2-5 TRBV11-2 . many CASSRTSGGGETQYF TGTGCCAGCAGCAGAACTTCCGGAGGAGGAGAGACCCAGTACTTC
TRBJ2-1 TRBV10-3 . many CAISEYENLLLGEQFF TGTGCCATCAGTGAGTATGAGAATCTCCTCCTTGGTGAGCAGTTCTTC
TRBJ1-5 TRBV9 . . CASSVESNQPQHF TGTGCCAGCAGCGTGGAGAGCAATCAGCCCCAGCATTTT
TRBJ2-3 TRBV7-2 . many CASSLPPSTDTQYF TGTGCCAGCAGCTTACCGCCTAGCACAGATACGCAGTATTTT
TRBJ1-1 TRBV5-1 TRBD1 many CASSFDRANTEAFF TGCGCCAGCAGCTTCGACAGGGCGAACACTGAAGCTTTCTTT
TRBJ2-1 TRBV12-3/TRBV12-4 TRBD2 . CASSPGGFYEQFF TGTGCCAGCAGTCCGGGGGGGTTCTATGAGCAGTTCTTC
TRBJ2-2 TRBV28 TRBD2 few CASRTSGEGELFF TGTGCCAGCAGAACTAGCGGGGAAGGGGAGCTGTTTTTT
TRBJ1-1 TRBV29-1 . many CSVEKGSYTEAFF TGCAGCGTTGAAAAAGGCAGCTACACTGAAGCTTTCTTT
TRBJ2-1 TRBV10-3 . many CAISERDNEQFF TGTGCCATCAGTGAGAGAGACAATGAGCAGTTCTTC
TRBJ1-4 TRBV5-1 . once CACTRIGVANEKLFF TGCGCCTGCACCCGGATTGGAGTTGCTAATGAAAAACTGTTTTTT
TRBJ1-5 TRBV3-1 . few CASSPGAPGSNQPQHF TGTGCCAGCAGCCCTGGGGCCCCTGGGAGCAATCAGCCCCAGCATTTT
TRBJ1-1 TRBV7-9 . few CASSQTGENTEAFF TGTGCCAGCAGTCAGACTGGGGAGAACACTGAAGCTTTCTTT
TRBJ2-7 TRBV9 . many CASSVETLGEQYF TGTGCCAGCAGCGTTGAGACCCTTGGTGAGCAGTACTTC
TRBJ1-4 TRBV10-3 TRBD1 few CAISPGQTREKLFF TGTGCCATCAGTCCGGGACAGACAAGAGAAAAACTGTTTTTT
TRBJ2-5 TRBV6-5 . many CASSYSISRRGTQYF TGTGCCAGCAGTTACTCGATATCTCGTCGGGGGACCCAGTACTTC
TRBJ1-1 TRBV29-1 TRBD1 few CSVGDRVTNTEAFF TGCAGCGTGGGGGACAGGGTAACGAACACTGAAGCTTTCTTT
TRBJ2-1 TRBV5-1 . many CASSLTGSSYNEQFF TGCGCCAGCAGCTTAACAGGGTCTTCCTACAATGAGCAGTTCTTC
TRBJ2-7 TRBV4-1 . many CASSQPQGLGLSYEQYF TGCGCCAGCAGCCAACCCCAAGGCTTGGGGTTATCCTACGAGCAGTACTTC
TRBJ1-2 TRBV4-1 . many CASTRDPTYGYTF TGCGCCAGCACGAGAGATCCGACCTATGGCTACACCTTC
TRBJ1-1 TRBV12-5 . many CASGLGVGTEAFF TGTGCTAGTGGTTTGGGGGTGGGCACTGAAGCTTTCTTT
TRBJ1-5 TRBV12-3/TRBV12-4 . many CASSAPGALNQPQHF TGTGCCAGCAGTGCGCCGGGGGCCTTAAATCAGCCCCAGCATTTT
TRBJ1-1 TRBV20-1 . many CSAPGDTGNTEAFF TGCAGTGCACCGGGGGACACGGGGAACACTGAAGCTTTCTTT
TRBJ2-1 TRBV6-2/TRBV6-3 . many CASSSLNEQFF TGTGCCAGCAGCTCCCTCAATGAGCAGTTCTTC
TRBJ2-7 TRBV30 . . CAWSVEASYEQYF TGTGCCTGGAGTGTAGAGGCCAGCTACGAGCAGTACTTC
TRBJ2-4 TRBV4-1 TRBD2 . CASSHGGEVAKNIQYF TGCGCCAGCAGCCATGGGGGGGAGGTAGCCAAAAACATTCAGTACTTC
TRBJ1-2 TRBV28 TRBD1 few CASSLSPPGQGMSYGYTF TGTGCCAGCAGCCTCAGCCCGCCGGGACAGGGGATGAGCTATGGCTACACCTTC
TRBJ2-3 TRBV6-2/TRBV6-3 TRBD2 many CASGKSGLGTDTQYF TGTGCCAGCGGGAAGTCCGGACTAGGGACAGATACGCAGTATTTT
TRBJ1-4 TRBV20-1 . many CSAYPPLQRGGGTRVFF TGCAGTGCTTATCCACCCCTCCAGAGGGGAGGGGGTACAAGGGTGTTTTTT
TRBJ1-1 TRBV7-2 . many CASSLNAGEAFF TGTGCCAGCAGTCTGAACGCGGGTGAAGCTTTCTTT